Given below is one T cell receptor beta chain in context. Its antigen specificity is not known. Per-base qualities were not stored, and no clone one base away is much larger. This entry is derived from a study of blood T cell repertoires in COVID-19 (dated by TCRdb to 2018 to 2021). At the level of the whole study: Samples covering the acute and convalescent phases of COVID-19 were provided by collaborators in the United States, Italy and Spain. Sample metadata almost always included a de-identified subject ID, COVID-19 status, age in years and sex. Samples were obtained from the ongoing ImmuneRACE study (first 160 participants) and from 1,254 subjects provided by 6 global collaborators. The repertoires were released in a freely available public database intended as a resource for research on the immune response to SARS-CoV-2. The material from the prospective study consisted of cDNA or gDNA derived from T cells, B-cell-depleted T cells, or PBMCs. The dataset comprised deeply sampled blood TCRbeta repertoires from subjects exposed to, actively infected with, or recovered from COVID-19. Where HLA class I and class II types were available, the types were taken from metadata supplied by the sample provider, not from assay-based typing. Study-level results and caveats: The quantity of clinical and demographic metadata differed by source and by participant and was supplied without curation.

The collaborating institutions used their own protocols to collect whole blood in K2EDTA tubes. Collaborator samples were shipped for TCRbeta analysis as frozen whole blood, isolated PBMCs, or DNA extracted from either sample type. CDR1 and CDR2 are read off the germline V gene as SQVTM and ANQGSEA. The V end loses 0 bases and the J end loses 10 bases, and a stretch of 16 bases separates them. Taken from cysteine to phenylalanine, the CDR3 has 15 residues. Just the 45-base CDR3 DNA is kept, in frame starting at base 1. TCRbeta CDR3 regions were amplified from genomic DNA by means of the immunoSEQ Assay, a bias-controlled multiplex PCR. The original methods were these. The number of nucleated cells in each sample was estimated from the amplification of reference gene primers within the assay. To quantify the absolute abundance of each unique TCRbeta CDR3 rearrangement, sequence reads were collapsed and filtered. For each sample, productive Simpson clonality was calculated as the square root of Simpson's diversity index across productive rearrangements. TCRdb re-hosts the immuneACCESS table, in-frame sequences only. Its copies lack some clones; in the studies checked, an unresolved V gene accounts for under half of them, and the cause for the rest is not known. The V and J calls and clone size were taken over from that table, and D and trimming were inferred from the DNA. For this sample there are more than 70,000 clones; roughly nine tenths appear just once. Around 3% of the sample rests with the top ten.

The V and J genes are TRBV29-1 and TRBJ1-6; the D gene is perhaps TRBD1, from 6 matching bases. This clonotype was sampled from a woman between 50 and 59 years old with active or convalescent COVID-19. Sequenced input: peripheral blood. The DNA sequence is TGCAGCGTTGAAGACCCAGCCGAAAGGGGGTCACCCCTCCACTTT. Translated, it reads CSVEDPAERGSPLHF. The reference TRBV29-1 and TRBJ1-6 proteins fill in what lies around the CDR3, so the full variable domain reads SAVISQKPSRDICQRGTSLTIQCQVDSQVTMMFWYRQQPGQSLTLIATANQGSEATYESGFVIDKFPISRPNLTFSTLTVSNMSPEDSSIYLCSVEDPAERGSPLHFGNGTRLTVT.